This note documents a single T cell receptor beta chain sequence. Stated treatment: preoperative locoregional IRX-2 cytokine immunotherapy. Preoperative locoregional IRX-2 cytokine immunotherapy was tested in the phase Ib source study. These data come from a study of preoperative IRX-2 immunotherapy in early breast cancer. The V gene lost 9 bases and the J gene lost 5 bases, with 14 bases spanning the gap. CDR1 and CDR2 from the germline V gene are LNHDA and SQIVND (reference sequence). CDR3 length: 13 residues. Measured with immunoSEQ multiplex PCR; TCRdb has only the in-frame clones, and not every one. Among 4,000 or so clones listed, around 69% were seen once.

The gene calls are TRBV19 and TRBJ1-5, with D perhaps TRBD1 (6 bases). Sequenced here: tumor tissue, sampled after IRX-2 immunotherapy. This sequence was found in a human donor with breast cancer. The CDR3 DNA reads TGTGCCAGCTCCAAAGGGGGTCATCAGCCCCAGCATTTT. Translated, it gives CASSKGGHQPQHF.